The next 28 T cell receptor beta chains were all read from a single sample in a study of blood T cell repertoires in COVID-19 (TCRdb year 2020). To prepare the library, the immunoSEQ multiplex PCR assay was applied. TCRdb obtained this table from immuneACCESS and retained in-frame rearrangements with V and J assigned. These tables miss some clones; where compared with another copy, unresolved V genes account for less than half of the shortfall, and the remainder is unexplained. The sample table contains 40,000 to 60,000 clones; only one count was recorded for 75% to 85% of them. Of the sample, approximately 7.6% is held by the ten largest clones. The sample comprised peripheral blood. The receptor source for this set is a human donor in a cohort sampled during active COVID-19.

This chain's CDR3 is CASSELGARAYF. DNA for the CDR3: TGTGCCAGCAGTGAGCTGGGGGCGAGGGCGTACTTC. The rearrangement joins TRBV6-1 to TRBJ2-7, with D possibly TRBD1 on 6 matching bases. The V gene lost 3 bases and the J gene lost 12 bases, with 15 bases spanning the gap. The CDR3 length is 12 residues. Germline-derived CDR1 and CDR2 are MNHNS and SASEGT.

This clone was detected once. V is TRBV19 and J is TRBJ2-5, with 7 nucleotides matching TRBD2. Germline CDR1 is LNHDA and CDR2 is SQIVND (reference sequence). This CDR3 spans 13 amino acids. The trim removed 3 bases at V and 8 bases at J, leaving 6 bases unmatched. CDR3 bases: TGTGCCAGTAGTATCTCAGGCGGGGGAACCCAGTACTTC. It translates to CASSISGGGTQYF.

This chain uses TRBV20-1 with TRBJ2-5; tentatively, D is TRBD2 (6 bases). Germline CDR1 is DFQATT and CDR2 is SNEGSKA (reference sequence). The ends were cut back, 3 bases at V and 4 bases at J, with 6 bases in the middle. CDR3 size: 11 residues. The chain's CDR3 is CSASGRETQYF. CDR3 DNA: TGCAGTGCTAGCGGGAGAGAGACCCAGTACTTC.

The V call is TRBV7-2, the J call TRBJ1-6, with TRBD1 identical over 7 bases. With 5 bases clipped from V and 1 base from J, the junction kept 5 bases outside the gene matches. The CDR3 loop spans 16 amino acids. CDR1 SGHTA and CDR2 FQGNSA come from the germline V gene. CDR3 DNA sequence: TGTGCCAGCAGCGGGGCCAGGGGGTCCTATAATTCACCCCTCCACTTT. Translation gives CASSGARGSYNSPLHF.

In this sample, this clone turned up a few times. This chain links TRBV6-6 with TRBJ2-1; the match to TRBD1 covers 10 bases. With 0 bases clipped from V and 3 bases from J, the junction kept 2 bases outside the gene matches. Germline CDR1 and CDR2: MNHNY and SVGAGI (reference sequence). The CDR3 is 16 amino acids. CDR3 region: CASSYSTGGGYNEQFF. The CDR3, as DNA: TGTGCCAGCAGTTACTCGACAGGGGGCGGCTACAATGAGCAGTTCTTC.

The V gene is TRBV28, the J gene TRBJ2-5, with 9 bases aligning to TRBD2. V shed 3 bases and J 2 bases; nucleotides not matched to a gene: 7. The CDR3 runs to 16 residues. Germline V gene data show CDR1 as MDHEN and CDR2 as SYDVKM. CDR3 DNA sequence: TGTGCCAGCAGTTTCCTGCGGGAGGGACTTCAAGAGACCCAGTACTTC. This encodes CASSFLREGLQETQYF. The variable domain in full, with the rest retrieved from reference TRBV28 and TRBJ2-5, is DVKVTQSSRYLVKRTGEKVFLECVQDMDHENMFWYRQDPGLGLRLIYFSYDVKMKEKGDIPEGYSVSREKKERFSLILESASTNQTSMYLCASSFLREGLQETQYFGPGTRLLVL.

This clone has a single count. This chain links TRBV5-1 with TRBJ2-6, with D unresolved. This CDR3 has 14 amino acids. V was shortened by 5 bases and J by 0 bases, with 6 bases between the two germline ends. Germline-derived CDR1 and CDR2 are SGHRS and YFSETQ. The CDR3 DNA follows: TGCGCCAGCAGTAGTGCCTCTGGGGCCAACGTCCTGACTTTC. It specifies CASSSASGANVLTF.

The chain links TRBV24-1 to TRBJ2-1; 10 positions agree with TRBD1. The CDR3 totals 15 residues. Per germline, CDR1 KGHDR and CDR2 SFDVKD. V lost 3 bases to trimming and J lost 4 bases; unmatched junction nucleotides: 2. The CDR3 DNA reads as TGTGCCACCAGTGATCCGGGACAGGGGTACAATGAGCAGTTCTTC. Protein sequence: CATSDPGQGYNEQFF.

J is TRBJ2-2 and V is TRBV5-8; a weak D match, TRBD2 (5 bases). The CDR3 covers 16 residues. Germline V gene data show CDR1 as SGHTS and CDR2 as YDEGEE. Trimming took 9 bases from V and 4 from J, leaving 22 bases between them. The chain's CDR3 is CAIASPSGWSTGELFF. As DNA, the CDR3 is TGTGCCATCGCTTCCCCTTCGGGGTGGAGCACCGGGGAGCTGTTTTTT.

This chain links TRBV7-9 with TRBJ2-3, with TRBD2 matching 12 bases. Germline CDR1 is SEHNR and CDR2 is FQNEAQ (reference sequence). The CDR3 totals 17 residues. Unmatched junction bases numbered 10, after V lost 5 bases and J lost 4 bases. Here the CDR3 DNA reads TGTGCCAGCAGCGCCACCCGGACTAGCGGGAAAGCAGATACGCAGTATTTT. Its translation: CASSATRTSGKADTQYF.

The V call is TRBV12-3 or TRBV12-4, the J call TRBJ1-1; D gene unclear. V lost 5 bases and J 4 bases, leaving 11 bases between the germline ends. The length of the CDR3 is 13 residues. CDR3 amino acids: CASSIRGLTEAFF. CDR3 in DNA: TGTGCCAGCAGTATCCGGGGTCTCACTGAAGCTTTCTTT.

This rearrangement joins TRBV30 to TRBJ2-1; the D gene is possibly TRBD1 (6 bases). Trimming stripped 7 bases from V and 4 bases from J, with 20 bases between. This CDR3 region has 15 residues. Germline CDR1 is GTSNPN and CDR2 is SVGIG (reference sequence). The CDR3 protein is CASYAGTLRYNEQFF. CDR3 DNA sequence: TGTGCCTCTTATGCCGGGACACTGAGGTACAATGAGCAGTTCTTC.

This sequence joins TRBV28 and TRBJ1-2; D ambiguous. Per germline, CDR1 MDHEN and CDR2 SYDVKM. The CDR3 is 16 amino acids. V was clipped by 1 base and J by 2 bases, with 14 bases between them. The DNA for the CDR3 is TGTGCCAGCAGTTTATTATTTGAGGCGGGAAACTATGGCTACACCTTC. As protein: CASSLLFEAGNYGYTF.

V gene TRBV7-2 combines with J gene TRBJ2-3; no definite D call. This CDR3 comprises 14 residues. V was clipped by 5 bases and J by 5 bases, with 14 bases between them. In germline, CDR1 is SGHTA, CDR2 FQGNSA. CDR3 sequence reads: CASSPGPGLDTQYF. CDR3 coding DNA: TGTGCCAGCAGCCCAGGTCCAGGTCTAGATACGCAGTATTTT.

DNA of the CDR3: TGTGCCAGCAGTGAAGCTAACAGGGGCCGGGAGCTGTTTTTT. Residues: CASSEANRGRELFF. The chain carries TRBV6-1 and TRBJ2-2; 7 bases line up with TRBD1. J was trimmed by 9 bases and V by 0 bases; bases with no gene match: 4. The CDR3 length is 14 residues. CDR1 is MNHNS, CDR2 SASEGT, per germline.

The chain recombines TRBV30 with TRBJ1-1; D is perhaps TRBD1 (6 bases). This CDR3 has 13 residues. Trimming left V 0 bases short and J 6 bases short, with 11 bases between. Germline V gene lookup returns CDR1 GTSNPN and CDR2 SVGIG (reference sequence). The CDR3 sequence is CAWSVRGAAEAFF. The DNA for the CDR3 is TGTGCCTGGAGTGTACGGGGGGCGGCTGAAGCTTTCTTT.

The V and J genes are TRBV25-1 and TRBJ2-1; no reliable D call. Trimming removed 1 base at V and 6 bases at J, with 4 bases between. CDR3 length equals 12 residues. Per the germline V gene, CDR1 is MGHDK and CDR2 is SYGVNS. The CDR3 reads CASSEFGNEQFF. The CDR3 nucleotides are TGTGCCAGCAGTGAATTCGGCAATGAGCAGTTCTTC.

This clone was seen only a few times. The chain combines TRBV19 with TRBJ2-5, with D maybe TRBD1 (5 bases). CDR1 is LNHDA and CDR2 is SQIVND in the germline V gene (reference sequence). Between the trimmed V and J ends, which lost 7 bases and 4 bases, there was a span of 16 bases. This CDR3 comprises 14 residues. CDR3 protein: CASKGDSPGETQYF. The CDR3 region has the DNA TGTGCCAGTAAAGGAGACAGCCCAGGAGAGACCCAGTACTTC.

The chain couples TRBV4-1 to TRBJ2-5; a weak D match, TRBD1 (6 bases). Trimming left V 0 bases short and J 3 bases short, with 11 bases between. Germline V CDR1 and CDR2: MGHRA, YSYEKL. The CDR3 covers 15 residues. The CDR3 DNA sequence: TGCGCCAGCAGCCAAGAAGAACCAGGGGAAGAGACCCAGTACTTC. Protein product: CASSQEEPGEETQYF.

The V call is TRBV6-5, the J call TRBJ2-1; 8 bases line up with TRBD1. The CDR3 totals 14 residues. Germline assignment: CDR1 MNHEY and CDR2 SVGAGI. V lost 5 bases, J lost 7 bases, and 7 bases stayed unmatched. The CDR3 here is CASSQQGGRNEQFF. The CDR3 region has the DNA TGTGCCAGCAGTCAACAGGGGGGCAGGAATGAGCAGTTCTTC.

CDR3 nucleotides: TGTGCCACCAGTTCGAGGAATAACAATGAGCAGTTCTTC. Translated: CATSSRNNNEQFF. This sequence joins TRBV24-1 and TRBJ2-1; D not certain. The CDR3 has 13 residues. V lost 6 bases, J lost 5 bases, and 10 bases lay in between. Germline loops: CDR1 KGHDR, CDR2 SFDVKD.

The rearrangement joins TRBV7-2 to TRBJ2-5; 12 bases are shared with TRBD2. Germline loops: CDR1 SGHTA, CDR2 FQGNSA. CDR3 size: 15 residues. Trimming removed 2 bases from V and 3 bases from J; junction bases left unmatched: 1. For the CDR3, the DNA is TGTGCCAGCAGCTTAAGACTAGCGGGAGAAGAGACCCAGTACTTC. It encodes CASSLRLAGEETQYF.

The rearrangement links TRBV18 to TRBJ2-7; TRBD1 might be the D (6 bases). Per the germline V gene, CDR1 is KGHSH and CDR2 is LQKENI. The ends were cut back, 4 bases at V and 3 bases at J, with 13 bases in the middle. This CDR3 contains 14 residues. The CDR3 loop reads CASSHWDNNYEQYF. In DNA form, the CDR3 reads TGTGCCAGCTCACACTGGGACAACAACTACGAGCAGTACTTC.

CDR3 sequence reads: CASSDSGGADTQYF. The CDR3 DNA sequence: TGTGCCAGCAGCGATTCAGGGGGCGCAGATACGCAGTATTTT. The rearrangement uses TRBV7-3 and TRBJ2-3, with 8 bases identical to TRBD1. V gave up 5 bases and J gave up 4 bases; unmatched junction bases: 5. The germline V gene has CDR1 SGHTA and CDR2 FQGTGA. This CDR3 has 14 amino acids.

This sequence joins TRBV20-1 and TRBJ2-3; D is unclear. Trimming took 3 bases from V and 1 from J, leaving 14 bases between them. Germline V lookup: CDR1 DFQATT, CDR2 SNEGSKA (reference sequence). CDR3 length equals 15 residues. The CDR3 sequence: CSASRLDLGTDTQYF. CDR3 nucleotides: TGCAGTGCTAGTAGACTGGATCTGGGCACAGATACGCAGTATTTT.

CDR3 amino acids: CASSLSQGAGANTEAFF. CDR3 bases: TGTGCCAGCAGTTTGTCACAGGGGGCGGGAGCGAACACTGAAGCTTTCTTT. The chain carries TRBV28 and TRBJ1-1, with TRBD1 identical over 9 bases. CDR1 MDHEN and CDR2 SYDVKM come from the germline V gene. After removal of 3 bases from V and 1 base from J, the junction contained 9 bases not matched to a gene. This CDR3 is 17 amino acids long. The entire variable domain, with the rest obtained from reference TRBV28 and TRBJ1-1, is as follows: DVKVTQSSRYLVKRTGEKVFLECVQDMDHENMFWYRQDPGLGLRLIYFSYDVKMKEKGDIPEGYSVSREKKERFSLILESASTNQTSMYLCASSLSQGAGANTEAFFGQGTRLTVV.

The V call is TRBV10-3, the J call TRBJ1-1; D is uncertain. CDR3 size: 11 residues. Germline V gene sequence: CDR1 ENHRY, CDR2 SYGVKD. Trimming cost V 7 bases and J 8 bases, with 11 bases left between them. The CDR3 reads CAIKEGTEAFF. DNA of the CDR3: TGTGCCATCAAGGAGGGTACGGAAGCTTTCTTT.

V usage is TRBV30 and J usage is TRBJ1-2; a possible D gene is TRBD1 (6 bases). V lost 0 bases to trimming and J lost 1 base, with 9 bases between them. The CDR3 runs to 14 residues. The V gene's germline CDR1 is GTSNPN and CDR2 SVGIG (reference sequence). CDR3 in DNA: TGTGCCTGGAGTGTGGGACACAATAACTATGGCTACACCTTC. It yields the protein CAWSVGHNNYGYTF.